What follows is one TCR beta chain and its context. Using immunoSEQ multiplex PCR, the repertoire was profiled, and TCRdb retains in-frame clones only, with some absent. The table shows roughly 400,000 clones, with roughly 89% occurring only once. For recovered donors of Cohort 3, there were two negative PCRs, clearance, or symptom resolution. The data are from a study of blood T cell repertoires in COVID-19. Study details: PBMCs, B-cell-depleted T cells, or T cells provided the cDNA or gDNA that made up the material.

The CDR3 extends over 14 amino acids. The germline gives CDR1 SGHVS, CDR2 FQNEAQ. The junction had 3 bases not matched to a gene; V was cut back by 1 base and J by 6 bases. The sample was PBMCs or T cells enriched from blood (not recorded which). This chain uses TRBV7-8 with TRBJ1-2; 9 nucleotides line up with TRBD1. The receptor was derived from a woman aged 50 to 65 who had recovered from COVID-19. The CDR3 nucleotides are TGTGCCAGCAGCTTAGGGGACAGGGTGGATGGCTACACCTTC. Protein sequence: CASSLGDRVDGYTF.